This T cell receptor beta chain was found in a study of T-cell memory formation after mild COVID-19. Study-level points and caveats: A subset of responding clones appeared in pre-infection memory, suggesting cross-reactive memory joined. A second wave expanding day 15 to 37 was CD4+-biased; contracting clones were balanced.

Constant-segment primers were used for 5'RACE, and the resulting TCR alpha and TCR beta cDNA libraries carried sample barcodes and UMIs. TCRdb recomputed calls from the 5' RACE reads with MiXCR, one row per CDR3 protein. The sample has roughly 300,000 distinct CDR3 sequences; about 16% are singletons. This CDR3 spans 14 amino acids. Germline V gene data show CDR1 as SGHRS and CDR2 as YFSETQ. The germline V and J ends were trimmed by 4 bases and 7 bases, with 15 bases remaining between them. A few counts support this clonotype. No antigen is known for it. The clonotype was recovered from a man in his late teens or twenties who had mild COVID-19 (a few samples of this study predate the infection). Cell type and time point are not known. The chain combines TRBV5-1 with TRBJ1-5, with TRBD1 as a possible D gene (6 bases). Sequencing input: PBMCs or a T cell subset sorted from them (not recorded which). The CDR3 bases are TGCGCCAGCAGCGAGGGGGGTGTCGGCCAGCCCCAGCATTTT. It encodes CASSEGGVGQPQHF.